The 27 T cell receptor beta chains given below trace back to one sample, sequenced in a study of blood T cell repertoires in COVID-19 (dated by TCRdb to about 2020). To prepare the library, the immunoSEQ multiplex PCR assay was applied. In TCRdb, the immuneACCESS table is reduced to in-frame sequences with V and J assigned. These tables do not hold every clone; where another copy was compared, an unresolved V gene accounts for under half, and the others remain unexplained. The sample has around 340,000 clones on record, 88% of them singletons. The top ten hold over 1% of the sample. The sequenced material came from PBMCs or T cells enriched from blood (not recorded which). These TCRs come from a woman in her 30s who had been exposed to COVID-19.

CDR3 region: CASSLEATGTVGNTIYF. For the CDR3, the DNA is TGTGCCAGCAGCCTAGAGGCGACCGGGACAGTTGGAAACACCATATATTTT. The V call is TRBV4-2, the J call TRBJ1-3; 7 positions agree with TRBD1. V dropped 4 bases and J dropped 3; count of bases not matched to a gene: 12. The CDR3 is 17 residues long. The germline CDR1 and CDR2 sequences are LGHNA and YNFKEQ.

The chain recombines TRBV27 with TRBJ2-1; 9 nucleotides align to TRBD2. In germline, CDR1 is MNHEY, CDR2 SMNVEV (reference sequence). V shed 3 bases and J 6 bases; nucleotides not matched to a gene: 3. This CDR3 comprises 14 residues. CDR3 sequence (DNA): TGTGCCAGCAGTTTGGCGGGGGGGGTCAATGAGCAGTTCTTC. Amino acid sequence: CASSLAGGVNEQFF.

The V call is TRBV19, the J call TRBJ2-7, with 13 bases identical to TRBD2. The CDR3 has 16 residues. Germline CDR1 is LNHDA and CDR2 is SQIVND (reference sequence). V shed 1 base, J shed 2 bases, and the junction held 2 bases outside the gene matches. The chain's CDR3 is CASSIGGLAGAYEQYF. The CDR3 DNA reads as TGTGCCAGTAGTATAGGTGGACTAGCGGGAGCCTACGAGCAGTACTTC.

The rearrangement uses TRBV28 and TRBJ2-3; 10 bases align to TRBD2. V was clipped by 1 base and J by 1 base; unmatched bases: 2. The CDR3 is 16 residues long. The germline V gene encodes CDR1 MDHEN and CDR2 SYDVKM. CDR3 in amino acids: CASSLFGLAGTDTQYF. In DNA form, the CDR3 reads TGTGCCAGCAGTTTATTCGGACTAGCGGGCACAGATACGCAGTATTTT.

The chain uses TRBV28 and TRBJ1-1; 12 nucleotides match TRBD1. J gave up 4 bases and V 2 bases, and 11 bases lay outside the gene matches. The CDR3 has 18 residues. Germline V CDR1 and CDR2: MDHEN, SYDVKM. The CDR3 nucleotides are TGTGCCAGCAGTTTACCACCGGGACAGGGGGCTCGGGGCACTGAAGCTTTCTTT. It codes for CASSLPPGQGARGTEAFF.

The chain couples TRBV7-9 to TRBJ2-3; 8 bases fit TRBD1. This CDR3 contains 19 residues. V shed 5 bases, J shed 2 bases, and the junction held 18 bases outside the gene matches. Per the germline V gene, CDR1 is SEHNR and CDR2 is FQNEAQ (reference sequence). The CDR3 is CASSPLPGTGPKITDTQYF. The CDR3 nucleotides are TGTGCCAGCAGCCCCCTGCCAGGGACAGGACCAAAGATCACAGATACGCAGTATTTT.

This chain connects TRBV18 to TRBJ1-2, with unresolved D. The CDR3 is made up of 14 amino acids. Germline V gene data show CDR1 as KGHSH and CDR2 as LQKENI. The V gene lost 4 bases and the J gene lost 1 base, with 10 bases spanning the gap. CDR3: CASSRASINYGYTF. CDR3 bases: TGTGCCAGCTCACGGGCCAGCATTAACTATGGCTACACCTTC.

This chain links TRBV9 with TRBJ2-3; tentative D call: TRBD2 (6 bases). CDR3 size: 13 residues. Germline CDR1 and CDR2: SGDLS and YYNGEE. The germline V and J ends were trimmed by 2 bases and 9 bases, with 13 bases remaining between them. Written as DNA, the CDR3 is TGTGCCAGCAGCGTCGAATGGAGGGCGACGCAGTATTTT. Protein product: CASSVEWRATQYF.

The gene calls are TRBV7-3 and TRBJ2-2, with D possibly matching TRBD2 (5 bases). There are 14 residues in the CDR3. Trimming pared 2 bases from V and 4 bases from J, leaving 8 bases between. Germline CDR1 SGHTA, CDR2 FQGTGA. CDR3 protein: CASSLHGVTGELFF. CDR3 bases: TGTGCCAGCAGCTTACACGGGGTCACCGGGGAGCTGTTTTTT.

The chain has TRBV3-1 (or the pseudogene TRBV3-2) and TRBJ2-7; TRBD2 matches at 10 bases. The CDR3 consists of 16 residues. Germline CDR1 reads LGHDT; CDR2 reads YNNKEL (reference sequence). V gave up 0 bases and J gave up 1 base; unmatched junction bases: 3. This CDR3 reads CASSQDLAGVSYEQYF. DNA for the CDR3: TGTGCCAGCAGCCAAGATCTAGCGGGAGTGTCCTACGAGCAGTACTTC.

The rearrangement uses TRBV9 and TRBJ2-1, with 7 bases lining up with TRBD2. The CDR3 is 18 amino acids. CDR1 and CDR2 (germline): SGDLS, YYNGEE. J gave up 0 bases and V 0 bases, and 9 bases lay outside the gene matches. CDR3 coding DNA: TGTGCCAGCAGCGTAGGCCTAGCGGACATAAGCTCCTACAATGAGCAGTTCTTC. Translating gives CASSVGLADISSYNEQFF.

The chain's CDR3 is CATSASSSGRAREQFF. CDR3 DNA sequence: TGTGCCACCAGTGCTTCTTCCAGCGGGAGGGCCCGGGAGCAGTTCTTC. The chain has TRBV24-1 and TRBJ2-1; 10 bases line up with TRBD2. Germline loops: CDR1 KGHDR, CDR2 SFDVKD. The CDR3 covers 16 residues. The V gene end was trimmed by 5 bases and the J gene end by 10 bases; junction bases not matched to a gene: 13.

CDR3 protein: CASSQDFTLTSGTYEQYF. The CDR3 nucleotides read TGTGCCAGCAGCCAAGATTTTACCCTCACTAGCGGAACCTACGAGCAGTACTTC. The genes are TRBV14 and TRBJ2-7; TRBD2 agrees at 8 bases. CDR1 is SGHDN, CDR2 FVKESK, per germline. J lost 2 bases, V lost 0 bases, and 12 bases had no gene match. CDR3 length: 18 residues.

This CDR3 is CASSLHFRTEKLFF. CDR3 nucleotide sequence: TGTGCCAGCAGCCTGCACTTCCGAACTGAAAAACTGTTTTTT. The chain links TRBV6-5 to TRBJ1-4; the D is unclear. This CDR3 region has 14 residues. The germline gives CDR1 MNHEY, CDR2 SVGAGI. V gave up 6 bases and J gave up 7 bases, with 15 bases separating them.

The chain combines TRBV11-1 with TRBJ2-7, with D possibly matching TRBD1 (5 bases). The CDR3 consists of 13 residues. The V gene's germline CDR1 is SGHAT and CDR2 FQDESV (reference sequence). V was clipped by 3 bases and J by 1 base, with 7 bases between them. CDR3 DNA sequence: TGTGCCAGCAGCTTGACAGAGTCCTACGAGCAGTACTTC. Protein: CASSLTESYEQYF.

This clone has only a few counts. The chain joins TRBV20-1 to TRBJ2-5; possibly TRBD2 for D (5 bases). Germline CDR1 reads DFQATT; CDR2 reads SNEGSKA (reference sequence). V lost 3 bases, J lost 9 bases, and 20 bases lay in between. The CDR3 runs to 14 residues. CDR3 DNA sequence: TGCAGTGCTAGTCGGGGTCCGTTTGGTTTGGCCCAGTACTTC. Protein: CSASRGPFGLAQYF.

CDR3 protein: CSFRTGEAFF. In DNA, the CDR3 is TGCAGCTTTCGGACAGGGGAGGCTTTCTTT. The chain uses TRBV29-1 and TRBJ1-1; 9 nucleotides line up with TRBD1. J was trimmed by 11 bases and V by 8 bases; bases with no gene match: 6. The CDR3 is 10 residues long. CDR1 and CDR2 (germline): SQVTM, ANQGSEA.

The V call is TRBV27, the J call TRBJ2-7; D is perhaps TRBD2 (5 bases). The CDR3 length is 15 residues. Trimming took off 6 bases at V and 1 base at J, with 16 bases between the two ends. Germline loops: CDR1 MNHEY, CDR2 SMNVEV (reference sequence). This CDR3 reads CASRRFGVSSYEQYF. The CDR3 DNA reads TGTGCCAGCAGAAGGTTCGGGGTATCGTCCTACGAGCAGTACTTC.

This clone was detected only once. This chain uses TRBV3-1 (or the pseudogene TRBV3-2) with TRBJ1-2; no clear D gene. CDR3 length equals 14 residues. V was shortened by 1 base and J by 8 bases, with 14 bases between the two germline ends. CDR1 is LGHDT, CDR2 YNNKEL, per germline (reference sequence). CDR3: CASSQGPLSPGYTF. CDR3 in DNA: TGTGCCAGCAGCCAAGGGCCCCTTTCCCCGGGCTACACCTTC.

V gene TRBV6-4 combines with J gene TRBJ2-3, with 10 bases lining up with TRBD2. The germline V gene has CDR1 MRHNA and CDR2 SNTAGT. This CDR3 is built from 15 residues. V dropped 2 bases and J dropped 5; count of bases not matched to a gene: 4. The CDR3 loop is CASSDGPSGGDTQYF. In nucleotides, the CDR3 is TGTGCCAGCAGTGACGGCCCTAGCGGGGGAGATACGCAGTATTTT.

The J gene is TRBJ2-7, the V gene TRBV27; 7 positions agree with TRBD1. Germline V gene sequence: CDR1 MNHEY, CDR2 SMNVEV (reference sequence). This CDR3 is built from 15 residues. The V gene end was trimmed by 4 bases and the J gene end by 2 bases; junction bases not matched to a gene: 8. The CDR3 is CASSSSGTATYEQYF. The CDR3 DNA reads TGTGCCAGCAGTTCCTCCGGGACAGCCACCTACGAGCAGTACTTC.

The chain uses TRBV5-1 and TRBJ2-3; TRBD2 matches 9 bases. Trimming cost V 4 bases and J 1 base; bases outside gene matches: 13. Germline V gene lookup returns CDR1 SGHRS and CDR2 YFSETQ. The CDR3 length is 18 residues. The CDR3: CASSLGSSGKGGTDTQYF. For the CDR3, the DNA is TGCGCCAGCAGCCTGGGTTCTAGCGGGAAGGGGGGCACAGATACGCAGTATTTT.

Comments on this clone: The sample contains more than one DNA sequence encoding this CDR3. The chain couples TRBV27 to TRBJ1-1, with a tentative D call TRBD1 (6 bases). Germline values: CDR1 MNHEY, CDR2 SMNVEV (reference sequence). This CDR3 comprises 15 residues. Trimming stripped 0 bases from V and 0 bases from J, with 8 bases between. CDR3: CASSLSWGLNTEAFF. In DNA, the CDR3 is TGTGCCAGCAGTTTATCATGGGGGCTGAACACTGAAGCTTTCTTT.

As concerns this clone: At one end, the junction sequence differs from germline, possibly due to a read error. Other DNA sequences in the sample encode the same CDR3. The V and J genes are TRBV4-1 and TRBJ2-7; D remains ambiguous. Germline CDR1 MGHRA, CDR2 YSYEKL. The CDR3 loop spans 14 amino acids. In nucleotides, the CDR3 is TGCGCCAGCAGCCAAGAAGACTTTTCCTATGAGCAGTACTTC. It specifies CASSQEDFSYEQYF.

The chain is built from TRBV28 and TRBJ1-2, with 9 bases matching TRBD1. Per the germline V gene, CDR1 is MDHEN and CDR2 is SYDVKM. This CDR3 comprises 13 residues. V gave up 8 bases and J gave up 3 bases; unmatched junction bases: 4. The CDR3 here is CASWTGVYYGYTF. CDR3 in DNA: TGTGCCAGCTGGACAGGGGTTTACTATGGCTACACCTTC.

The gene calls are TRBV10-2 and TRBJ1-2, with 10 bases fitting TRBD1. The CDR3 loop spans 17 amino acids. Per the germline V gene, CDR1 is WSHSY and CDR2 is SAAADI. V dropped 5 bases and J dropped 2; count of bases not matched to a gene: 11. CDR3 region: CASSPPGTGALNYGYTF. The CDR3 DNA reads TGCGCCAGCAGTCCGCCCGGGACAGGGGCCTTGAACTATGGCTACACCTTC.

The chain is built from TRBV28 and TRBJ1-6; D is possibly TRBD1 (5 bases). CDR3 size: 15 residues. Trimming shortened V by 5 bases and J by 3 bases, and 11 bases separated the two germline ends. CDR1 MDHEN and CDR2 SYDVKM come from the germline V gene. CDR3 residues: CASSAAQGYNSPLHF. Written as DNA, the CDR3 is TGTGCCAGCAGTGCCGCGCAGGGCTATAATTCACCCCTCCACTTT.